This TCR beta chain was profiled in a study of beta chain features in type 1 diabetes. The CDR3 loop spans 16 amino acids. Trimming took 3 bases from V and 0 from J; bases not matched to a gene: 7. Germline V gene sequence: CDR1 SGHRS, CDR2 YFSETQ. Investigators reverse transcribed all isolated RNA, so they sequenced expressed TCRB transcripts. TCRdb's table, derived via immunoSEQ multiplex PCR, lists solely in-frame clones and lacks some. The table lists 300,000 to 350,000 clones, roughly 14% of them singletons. Remarks on this clone: What it binds is unknown.

Study conclusions and caveats: Shorter TCRB CDR3s, moderately but significantly so, were found in Type 1 diabetes patients in all four CD4+ subsets.

Specimen: naive CD4+ T cells from blood. The V call is TRBV5-1, the J call TRBJ2-3; 7 bases line up with TRBD1. This receptor was identified in a woman under 30 with type 1 diabetes. CDR3 nucleotide sequence: TGCGCCAGCAGCTCAGGACAGGTCCTTAGCACAGATACGCAGTATTTT. Protein product: CASSSGQVLSTDTQYF.